The rows below give T cell receptor beta chains drawn from one sample of a study of blood T cell repertoires in COVID-19. Profiling relied on immunoSEQ multiplex PCR, and the TCRdb table lists in-frame clones only, not all of them. The table includes nearly 70,000 clones, roughly nine tenths detected once. Sequencing used peripheral blood. All receptors come from a man aged 35 to 55 with COVID-19, enrolled during active disease. The CDR3 runs from the conserved cysteine through the conserved F or W. Where a row states a size, it is once, few, many or the class of an expanded clone; other rows omit it.

CATSISRLAVTSYNEQFF	TRBV15	-	TRBJ2-1
CASSLRGMNTEAFF	TRBV5-1	-	TRBJ1-1
CASSVRDGELFF	TRBV5-1	-	TRBJ2-2
CAIRRAGNTIYF	TRBV10-3	-	TRBJ1-3
CASSFIAGQANPHEQYF	TRBV27	-	TRBJ2-7
CAWSGGGNSYNSPLHF	TRBV30	-	TRBJ1-6
CASSSPGGSNEQFF	TRBV6-2/TRBV6-3	-	TRBJ2-1
CASSLSPRGYEQYF	TRBV28	-	TRBJ2-7
CASSLLGGYEQYF	TRBV7-9	-	TRBJ2-7
CASSSTGAPNTGELFF	TRBV28	-	TRBJ2-2
CAWSPDNTGELFF	TRBV30	-	TRBJ2-2
CASSHSGVSSYEQYF	TRBV6-6	-	TRBJ2-7
CASSPPPGQGTTEAFF	TRBV18	-	TRBJ1-1
CASSVGDRGRNEQFF	TRBV9	-	TRBJ2-1
CASSLGTSGDQETQYF	TRBV3-1/TRBV3-2	-	TRBJ2-5
CSVEDRTELSGGYTF	TRBV29-1	-	TRBJ1-2
CASSSDRAVGYGYTF	TRBV11-2	-	TRBJ1-2
CASSDAAASNTEAFF	TRBV2	few	TRBJ1-1
CASSAGTGTGELFF	TRBV5-1	-	TRBJ2-2
CAWSLATNEKLFF	TRBV30	-	TRBJ1-4
CASSQEGQGGDTQYF	TRBV4-2	-	TRBJ2-3
CASSIQAFNEKLFF	TRBV19	-	TRBJ1-4
CAISDTGQGNYGYTF	TRBV10-3	few	TRBJ1-2
CASTAYRTGNTIYF	TRBV28	-	TRBJ1-3
CAWQGVHNSPLHF	TRBV30	-	TRBJ1-6
CASSMGQLNEKLFF	TRBV19	-	TRBJ1-4
CASSLAGYEQYF	TRBV11-2	-	TRBJ2-7
CASSAETGGNSPLHF	TRBV9	-	TRBJ1-6
CASSLDGGSFDEQYF	TRBV5-1	-	TRBJ2-7
CASTWTGPTGELFF	TRBV19	-	TRBJ2-2
CASSLGTGAGNEQFF	TRBV7-6	-	TRBJ2-1
CASSLGSGGRPDTQYF	TRBV11-2	-	TRBJ2-3
CASSLGGSGANVLTF	TRBV27	-	TRBJ2-6
CASSLDERGTGGLYGYTF	TRBV5-4	-	TRBJ1-2
CASSRQGTTNEKLFF	TRBV18	-	TRBJ1-4
CASSSGTGHSDTQYF	TRBV6-5	-	TRBJ2-3
CASREGGALEKLFF	TRBV6-6	-	TRBJ1-4
CASSGRTSGGAPYNEQFF	TRBV10-1	-	TRBJ2-1
CASSHGYEQYF	TRBV19	-	TRBJ2-7
CASSPGRNQETQYF	TRBV18	once	TRBJ2-5
CASIPALQGEKLFF	TRBV28	-	TRBJ1-4
CSAAPMDEQYF	TRBV20-1	-	TRBJ2-7
CASSTDRATDTQYF	TRBV5-1	-	TRBJ2-3
CARSLDRQWVYGYTF	TRBV5-3	-	TRBJ1-2
CAWTRGVNEKLFF	TRBV30	-	TRBJ1-4
CASSLQTGTRNQPQHF	TRBV18	-	TRBJ1-5
CASSEQGAYGYTF	TRBV6-1	-	TRBJ1-2
CASSLVGSGEETQYF	TRBV7-3	-	TRBJ2-5
CATGTGGGDEQFF	TRBV7-2	-	TRBJ2-1
CASSLGTDTNQPQHF	TRBV5-1	-	TRBJ1-5
CASSIQDRLTQYF	TRBV19	-	TRBJ2-5
CASRRQGENIQYF	TRBV6-5	-	TRBJ2-4
CASSQEGVRTEAFF	TRBV3-1/TRBV3-2	-	TRBJ1-1
CASSGTGGPGDTQYF	TRBV25-1	-	TRBJ2-3
CAWSGALSGYTF	TRBV30	-	TRBJ1-2
CASRDSDRNTEAFF	TRBV6-4	few	TRBJ1-1
CASSSRGLAGSNEQFF	TRBV7-3	-	TRBJ2-1
CSASSDRHPTYEQYF	TRBV20-1	-	TRBJ2-7
CASGGQGDTEAFF	TRBV2	few	TRBJ1-1